This T cell receptor (beta chain) comes out of a study of blood T cell repertoires in COVID-19 (dated by TCRdb to the early 2020s). Broadly, across the study: Collaborator samples came from the United States, Italy and Spain and covered acute and convalescent phases of COVID-19. The dataset comprised deeply sampled blood TCRbeta repertoires from subjects exposed to, actively infected with, or recovered from COVID-19. The material from the prospective study consisted of cDNA or gDNA derived from T cells, B-cell-depleted T cells, or PBMCs. The repertoires were released in a freely available public database intended as a resource for research on the immune response to SARS-CoV-2. Nearly every sample came with metadata listing a de-identified subject ID, COVID-19 status, age in years and sex. The samples were drawn from two sources: the first 160 participants of the ongoing ImmuneRACE study, and fewer than 1,500 subjects contributed by 6 global collaborators. Where HLA class I and class II types were available, the types were taken from metadata supplied by the sample provider, not from assay-based typing. Beyond this particular receptor, the publication reports: The amount of clinical and demographic metadata varied by source and participant and was provided uncurated.

TCRbeta CDR3 regions were amplified from genomic DNA by means of the immunoSEQ Assay, a bias-controlled multiplex PCR. The paper's processing steps were these. Within the assay, amplification of reference gene primers was used to estimate how many nucleated cells each sample contained. To quantify the absolute abundance of each unique TCRbeta CDR3 rearrangement, sequence reads were collapsed and filtered. Productive Simpson clonality was computed per sample as the square root of Simpson's diversity index over productive rearrangements. Imported from immuneACCESS, the table was reduced by TCRdb to in-frame sequences with V and J called. These copies leave out some clones; in studies compared against another copy, an unresolved V gene accounts for under half, and the cause of the remainder is not known. That table is the source of V, J and clone size, and D and trimming were worked out from the DNA. Present in this sample are over 250,000 clones, approximately 85% of which were seen just once. The top ten hold around 10% of the sample.

Comments on this clone: Its antigen has not been determined. Nothing much larger sits one base from this clone, and base qualities are not available.

Whole blood was collected in K2EDTA tubes by collaborating institutions according to the institutions' own protocols. For TCRbeta analysis, collaborators shipped samples in one of three forms: frozen whole blood, isolated PBMCs, or DNA extracted from either of those sample types. This clonotype originated in a woman in her 70s with acute or convalescent COVID-19. Sequencing input: peripheral blood.

For the CDR3, the sequence is CASSQGDRDYNSPLHF. The nucleotides are TGTGCCAGCAGCCAAGGGGACAGAGATTATAATTCACCCCTCCACTTT. The chain is assembled from TRBV3-1 (or the pseudogene TRBV3-2) and TRBJ1-6; TRBD1 matches 7 bases in the middle. Here V drops 1 base and J drops 4 bases, and the junction holds 4 bases not matched to any gene. From a lookup of the germline V gene (reference sequence), CDR1 and CDR2 are LGHDT and YNNKEL. The CDR3 has 16 amino acids, counting the end cysteine and phenylalanine. Just the 48-base CDR3 DNA is kept, in frame starting at base 1.